This T cell receptor beta chain was recovered during a study of blood T cell repertoires in COVID-19. Study in general: The United States, Italy and Spain provided the acute and convalescent COVID-19 samples. PBMCs, B-cell-depleted T cells, or T cells were the source of the cDNA or gDNA that made up the material.

CDR1 is MNHEY and CDR2 is SMNVEV in the germline V gene (reference sequence). The CDR3 length is 15 residues. Trimming cost V 5 bases and J 1 base; bases outside gene matches: 7. Under the authors' procedure: Estimates of nucleated cell counts were drawn from the amplification of reference gene primers. Clones were read by immunoSEQ multiplex PCR, and TCRdb kept only the in-frame ones, dropping some. The V and J calls and the clone size are those of that table, but D and trimming were determined from the DNA. The data show over 300,000 clones, with 70% to 90% seen just once and 1.2% held by the top ten.

The specimen was peripheral blood. The rearrangement links TRBV27 to TRBJ2-7; 8 nucleotides line up with TRBD1. The TCR sequence derives from a middle-aged man with acute or convalescent COVID-19. The CDR3 protein is CASSLIRGRSYEQYF. CDR3 DNA: TGTGCCAGCAGTCTAATCAGGGGGCGTTCCTACGAGCAGTACTTC.